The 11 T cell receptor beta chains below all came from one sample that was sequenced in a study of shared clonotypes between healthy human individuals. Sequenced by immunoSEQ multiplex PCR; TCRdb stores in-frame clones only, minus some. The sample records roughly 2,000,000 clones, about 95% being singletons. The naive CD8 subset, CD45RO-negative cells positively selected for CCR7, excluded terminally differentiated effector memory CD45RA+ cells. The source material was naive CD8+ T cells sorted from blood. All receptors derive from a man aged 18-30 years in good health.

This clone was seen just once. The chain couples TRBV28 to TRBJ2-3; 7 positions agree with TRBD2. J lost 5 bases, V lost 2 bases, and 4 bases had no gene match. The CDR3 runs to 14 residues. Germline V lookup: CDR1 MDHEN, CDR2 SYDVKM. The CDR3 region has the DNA TGTGCCAGCAGTTTAACTAGCGTGCTAGATACGCAGTATTTT. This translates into CASSLTSVLDTQYF.

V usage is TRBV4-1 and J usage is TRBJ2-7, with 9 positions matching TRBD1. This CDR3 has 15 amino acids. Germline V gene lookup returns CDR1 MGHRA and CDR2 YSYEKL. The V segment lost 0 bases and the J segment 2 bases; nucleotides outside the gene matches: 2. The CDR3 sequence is CASSQERTGAYEQYF. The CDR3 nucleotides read TGCGCCAGCAGCCAAGAAAGGACAGGGGCCTACGAGCAGTACTTC.

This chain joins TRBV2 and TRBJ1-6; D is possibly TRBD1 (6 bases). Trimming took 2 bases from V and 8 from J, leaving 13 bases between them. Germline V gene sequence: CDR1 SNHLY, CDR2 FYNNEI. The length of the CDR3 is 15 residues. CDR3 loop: CASSEYRDGDSPLHF. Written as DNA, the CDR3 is TGTGCCAGCAGTGAATACAGGGACGGGGATTCACCCCTCCACTTT.

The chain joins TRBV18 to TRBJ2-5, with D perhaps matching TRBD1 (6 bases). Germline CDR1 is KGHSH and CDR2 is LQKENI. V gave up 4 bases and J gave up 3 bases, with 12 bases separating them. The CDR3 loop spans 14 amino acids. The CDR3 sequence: CASSRDHREETQYF. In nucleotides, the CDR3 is TGTGCCAGCTCACGGGACCACAGGGAAGAGACCCAGTACTTC.

In nucleotides, the CDR3 is TGCGCCAGCAGCTTGGAGGGGGGAATCACTGAGCAGTTCTTC. Its protein is CASSLEGGITEQFF. The V gene is TRBV5-1, the J gene TRBJ2-1, with D possibly being TRBD1 or TRBD2 (6 bases each). The CDR3 contains 14 residues. Deletions cut 0 bases from V and 9 bases from J, with 13 bases between. The germline V gene encodes CDR1 SGHRS and CDR2 YFSETQ.

In DNA, the CDR3 is TGTGCCAGCAGCTCGAGGGCTGAGGACACCATATATTTT. This sequence encodes CASSSRAEDTIYF. J is TRBJ1-3 and V is TRBV28; D gene uncertain. Germline V gene sequence: CDR1 MDHEN, CDR2 SYDVKM. Trimming removed 6 bases from V and 8 bases from J, with 14 bases in between. This CDR3 is 13 amino acids long.

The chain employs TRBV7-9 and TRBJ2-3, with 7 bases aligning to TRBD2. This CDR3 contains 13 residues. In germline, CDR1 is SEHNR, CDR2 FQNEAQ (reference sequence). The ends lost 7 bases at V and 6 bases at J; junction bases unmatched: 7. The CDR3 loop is CASMGRETDTQYF. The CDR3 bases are TGTGCCAGCATGGGGCGGGAGACTGATACGCAGTATTTT.

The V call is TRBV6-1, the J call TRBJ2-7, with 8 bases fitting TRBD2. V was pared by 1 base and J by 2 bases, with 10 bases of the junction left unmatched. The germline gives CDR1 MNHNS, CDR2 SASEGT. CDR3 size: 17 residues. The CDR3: CASSEEGWREATYEQYF. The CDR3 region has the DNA TGTGCCAGCAGTGAAGAGGGGTGGCGGGAGGCCACCTACGAGCAGTACTTC.

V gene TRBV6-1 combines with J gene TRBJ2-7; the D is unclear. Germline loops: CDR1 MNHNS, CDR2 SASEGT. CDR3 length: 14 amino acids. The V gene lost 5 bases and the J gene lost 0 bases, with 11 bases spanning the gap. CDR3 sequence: CASSPMGSSYEQYF. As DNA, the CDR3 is TGTGCCAGCAGTCCCATGGGCAGCTCCTACGAGCAGTACTTC.

CDR3 DNA: TGTGCCAGCAGCTTAGGCACGGGCTTCGACGAGCAGTACTTC. Its translation: CASSLGTGFDEQYF. V and J are TRBV7-8 and TRBJ2-7, with D unclear. In germline, CDR1 is SGHVS, CDR2 FQNEAQ. The CDR3 is 14 amino acids. V gave up 1 base and J gave up 5 bases, with 12 bases separating them. Based on the CDR3 plus reference TRBV7-8 and TRBJ2-7, the full variable domain is GAGVSQSPRYKVAKRGQDVALRCDPISGHVSLFWYQQALGQGPEFLTYFQNEAQLDKSGLPSDRFFAERPEGSVSTLKIQRTQQEDSAVYLCASSLGTGFDEQYFGPGTRLTVT.

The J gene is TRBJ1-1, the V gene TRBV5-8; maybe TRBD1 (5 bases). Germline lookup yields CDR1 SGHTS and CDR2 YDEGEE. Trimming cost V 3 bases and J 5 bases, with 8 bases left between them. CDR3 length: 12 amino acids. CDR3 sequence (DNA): TGTGCCAGCAGCTACCGGGGGACTGAAGCTTTCTTT. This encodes CASSYRGTEAFF.